Shown below are 32 T cell receptor beta chains from a single sample sequenced in a study of preoperative IRX-2 immunotherapy in early breast cancer. Profiling relied on immunoSEQ multiplex PCR, and the TCRdb table lists in-frame clones only, not all of them. There are around 25,000 clones in the sample; around 90% occur only once, and 25% to 35% lies in the top ten. Treatment defined: preoperative locoregional IRX-2 cytokine immunotherapy. The specimen was tumor tissue, collected after IRX-2 immunotherapy. These receptors all stem from a human donor with breast cancer.

V gene TRBV10-3 combines with J gene TRBJ1-2, with D unresolved. The germline V and J ends were trimmed by 6 bases and 0 bases, with 8 bases remaining between them. CDR3 length: 13 amino acids. CDR1 and CDR2 (germline): ENHRY, SYGVKD. CDR3 bases: TGTGCCATCAGCAGCGCTTCTAACTATGGCTACACCTTC. It is translated as CAISSASNYGYTF.

The CDR3 nucleotides are TGCAGCGACCTAACAGTTAACTATGGCTACACCTTC. Protein: CSDLTVNYGYTF. J is TRBJ1-2 and V is TRBV29-1, with D unresolved. The germline CDR1 and CDR2 sequences are SQVTM and ANQGSEA. The length of the CDR3 is 12 residues. V gave up 7 bases and J gave up 1 base, with 10 bases separating them.

Only one count was recorded for this clone. The chain couples TRBV18 to TRBJ2-5; D gene uncertain. Germline V gene lookup returns CDR1 KGHSH and CDR2 LQKENI. V gave up 3 bases and J gave up 0 bases, with 8 bases separating them. The CDR3 runs to 14 residues. CDR3 amino acids: CASSPDTHQETQYF. CDR3 nucleotides: TGTGCCAGCTCACCTGACACTCACCAAGAGACCCAGTACTTC.

CDR3 residues: CASSRRGTDTQYF. As DNA, the CDR3 is TGTGCCAGCAGCCGCCGGGGAACAGATACGCAGTATTTT. The rearrangement joins TRBV11-3 to TRBJ2-3; possible D gene TRBD2, 5 bases. The CDR3 is made up of 13 amino acids. Between the trimmed V and J ends, which lost 5 bases and 3 bases, there was a span of 9 bases. The germline CDR1 and CDR2 sequences are SGHNT and YENEEA.

This chain connects TRBV4-2 to TRBJ2-3, with 11 bases aligning to TRBD2. Trimming removed 1 base from V and 0 bases from J; junction bases left unmatched: 0. Germline V gives CDR1 LGHNA, CDR2 YNFKEQ. CDR3 length equals 16 residues. CDR3 coding DNA: TGTGCCAGCAGCCAAGGGACTAGCGGGAGCACAGATACGCAGTATTTT. Its translation: CASSQGTSGSTDTQYF.

V is TRBV19 and J is TRBJ2-3; no clear D gene. The CDR3 runs to 13 residues. The V end lost 3 bases, the J end lost 1 base, and 5 bases lay between the germline ends. Germline V lookup: CDR1 LNHDA, CDR2 SQIVND (reference sequence). CDR3 in DNA: TGTGCCAGTAGTATGCAGGGCACAGATACGCAGTATTTT. Residues: CASSMQGTDTQYF.

The chain uses TRBV4-2 and TRBJ1-5; the match to TRBD1 covers 10 bases. Germline values: CDR1 LGHNA, CDR2 YNFKEQ. The trim removed 3 bases at V and 6 bases at J, leaving 5 bases unmatched. The CDR3 spans 15 residues. The CDR3 nucleotides read TGTGCCAGCAGCCAGGACAGGGGGATCGGTCAGCCCCAGCATTTT. Its protein product is CASSQDRGIGQPQHF.

The chain combines TRBV6-6 with TRBJ1-2; D is unresolved. Germline values: CDR1 MNHNY, CDR2 SVGAGI (reference sequence). The CDR3 runs to 14 residues. Trimming left V 5 bases short and J 8 bases short, with 18 bases between. The CDR3 is CASSNGRATGGYTF. CDR3 nucleotide sequence: TGTGCCAGCAGTAATGGTAGGGCAACCGGCGGCTACACCTTC.

The chain couples TRBV6-1 to TRBJ2-6; D unclear. Looked up from germline, CDR1 is MNHNS and CDR2 is SASEGT. V lost 1 base, J lost 0 bases, and 4 bases lay in between. The CDR3 consists of 15 residues. The CDR3 DNA reads TGTGCCAGCAGTGAAGGTAGCTCTGGGGCCAACGTCCTGACTTTC. Translation gives CASSEGSSGANVLTF.

This chain uses TRBV2 with TRBJ2-4; 7 nucleotides agree with TRBD1. Trimming removed 1 base from V and 0 bases from J; junction bases left unmatched: 3. CDR1 and CDR2 from the germline V gene are SNHLY and FYNNEI. This CDR3 contains 16 residues. The DNA of the CDR3 is TGTGCCAGCAGTGAAGAGGGGGCGAGAGCCAAAAACATTCAGTACTTC. It translates to CASSEEGARAKNIQYF.

The rearrangement uses TRBV11-1 and TRBJ1-2, with TRBD1 matching over 8 bases. Trimming at V came to 5 bases and at J to 8 bases, leaving 10 bases not matched to a gene. The CDR3 contains 14 residues. Per germline, CDR1 SGHAT and CDR2 FQDESV (reference sequence). The CDR3 DNA reads TGTGCCAGCAGCCACAGTGGACAGGGAAGGGGCTACACCTTC. It yields the protein CASSHSGQGRGYTF.

The CDR3 DNA is TGTGCCACCAGCAGAGATCAGCATTCTTCGGCGGGGGGGCAGTTCTTC. It translates to CATSRDQHSSAGGQFF. This sequence joins TRBV15 and TRBJ2-1; 8 positions match TRBD2. The CDR3 covers 16 residues. Per germline, CDR1 LNHNV and CDR2 YYDKDF (reference sequence). V lost 0 bases to trimming and J lost 12 bases; unmatched junction nucleotides: 13.

A remark on this clone: An end of the junction differs from the germline gene, which may be a read error. The V gene is TRBV15, the J gene TRBJ2-4; a possible D gene is TRBD1 (5 bases). The CDR3 is made up of 16 amino acids. CDR1 LNHNV and CDR2 YYDKDF come from the germline V gene (reference sequence). Here the CDR3 DNA reads TGTGCCACCAGCAGAGATTTCGCTATCTCAGGGCCCGAAGGTTTCTTC. Its protein product is CATSRDFAISGPEGFF.

This rearrangement joins TRBV28 to TRBJ1-3; the D is unclear. Germline CDR1 reads MDHEN; CDR2 reads SYDVKM. There are 14 residues in the CDR3. Trimming stripped 2 bases from V and 4 bases from J, with 9 bases between. The CDR3 bases are TGTGCCAGCAGTTTACAGGCAGGAGGAAACACCATATATTTT. Protein sequence: CASSLQAGGNTIYF.

The rearrangement joins TRBV5-1 to TRBJ2-1; no clear D gene. Germline CDR1 and CDR2: SGHRS and YFSETQ. V gave up 2 bases and J gave up 2 bases, with 5 bases separating them. The CDR3 covers 13 residues. This CDR3 reads CASSFGTYNEQFF. The CDR3 region has the DNA TGCGCCAGCAGCTTTGGGACCTACAATGAGCAGTTCTTC.

The chain combines TRBV4-1 with TRBJ1-3; 8 nucleotides line up with TRBD1. V was pared by 2 bases and J by 3 bases, with 6 bases of the junction left unmatched. The CDR3 loop spans 16 amino acids. Germline-derived CDR1 and CDR2 are MGHRA and YSYEKL. The CDR3 bases are TGCGCCAGCAGCCAATTCCAGGGGGCGCGTGGAAACACCATATATTTT. Translated: CASSQFQGARGNTIYF.

The V call is TRBV5-4, the J call TRBJ1-1, with 7 nucleotides matching TRBD1. Germline assignment: CDR1 SGHNT and CDR2 YYREEE (reference sequence). Trimming took 3 bases from V and 5 from J; bases not matched to a gene: 10. The CDR3 totals 15 residues. CDR3 DNA: TGTGCCAGCAGCTCTATGGACAGGTCGAGAACTGAAGCTTTCTTT. Amino acid sequence: CASSSMDRSRTEAFF.

The chain links TRBV15 to TRBJ2-7; the D is unclear. V lost 0 bases, J lost 1 base, and 10 bases lay in between. The CDR3 runs to 15 residues. Germline assignment: CDR1 LNHNV and CDR2 YYDKDF (reference sequence). The CDR3 sequence: CATSRDVGRSYEQYF. Here the CDR3 DNA reads TGTGCCACCAGCAGAGACGTCGGACGTTCCTACGAGCAGTACTTC.

The sample holds a few counts of this clone. V and J are TRBV9 and TRBJ2-7; D remains ambiguous. CDR3 size: 14 residues. Germline-derived CDR1 and CDR2 are SGDLS and YYNGEE. V was pared by 1 base and J by 0 bases, with 8 bases between. The CDR3 spells CASSVTQTSYEQYF. The CDR3 nucleotides read TGTGCCAGCAGCGTAACACAGACCTCCTACGAGCAGTACTTC.

The chain carries TRBV5-1 and TRBJ1-4; 12 nucleotides agree with TRBD1. Losses at the gene ends were 3 bases for V and 3 bases for J; bases not matched to a gene: 9. This CDR3 has 18 amino acids. Germline V CDR1 and CDR2: SGHRS, YFSETQ. The CDR3 protein is CASSSSPGTGGPNEKLFF. The CDR3 nucleotides read TGCGCCAGCAGCTCAAGTCCCGGGACAGGGGGCCCTAATGAAAAACTGTTTTTT.

The genes are TRBV6-5 and TRBJ1-1; TRBD1 aligns across 8 bases. The CDR3 spans 14 residues. V was pared by 6 bases and J by 1 base, with 4 bases of the junction left unmatched. Looked up from germline, CDR1 is MNHEY and CDR2 is SVGAGI. The CDR3 DNA reads TGTGCCAGCAGGAGGACAGGGAGGAACACTGAAGCTTTCTTT. Translated, it gives CASRRTGRNTEAFF.

The rearrangement joins TRBV11-3 to TRBJ1-2; 9 bases align to TRBD1. Germline V gene data show CDR1 as SGHNT and CDR2 as YENEEA. V lost 1 base, J lost 0 bases, and 6 bases stayed unmatched. The CDR3 sequence is 17 residues long. CDR3 in amino acids: CASSLVGGTGPNYGYTF. In nucleotides, the CDR3 is TGTGCCAGCAGCTTAGTTGGGGGGACAGGGCCTAACTATGGCTACACCTTC.

This rearrangement joins TRBV10-3 to TRBJ2-5, with D perhaps TRBD1 (6 bases). Germline V CDR1 and CDR2: ENHRY, SYGVKD. The ends were cut back, 2 bases at V and 2 bases at J, with 15 bases in the middle. The CDR3 extends over 16 amino acids. CDR3 nucleotides: TGTGCCATCAGTGAGGGGGGAACAGGGCTGCAAGAGACCCAGTACTTC. Amino acids: CAISEGGTGLQETQYF.

The V and J genes are TRBV11-1 and TRBJ1-1; D is possibly TRBD1 (6 bases). Per the germline V gene, CDR1 is SGHAT and CDR2 is FQDESV (reference sequence). The CDR3 loop spans 14 amino acids. V lost 3 bases and J lost 0, with 8 bases in between. CDR3 in DNA: TGTGCCAGCAGCTTGGACAGCTTGAACACTGAAGCTTTCTTT. Translating gives CASSLDSLNTEAFF.

The chain is built from TRBV7-6 and TRBJ2-5, with D possibly matching TRBD1 (7 bases). The CDR3 has 17 residues. Trimming cost V 0 bases and J 1 base, with 15 bases left between them. CDR1 SGHVS and CDR2 FNYEAQ come from the germline V gene. CDR3 protein: CASSLARDRTLQETQYF. The CDR3 DNA reads as TGTGCCAGCAGCTTAGCGCGGGACAGAACCCTCCAAGAGACCCAGTACTTC.

The CDR3: CASSPSVPYSNQPQHF. CDR3 nucleotide sequence: TGTGCCAGCTCACCCAGCGTGCCGTATAGCAATCAGCCCCAGCATTTT. The V gene is TRBV18, the J gene TRBJ1-5; D is unclear. The ends were cut back, 3 bases at V and 0 bases at J, with 12 bases in the middle. The length of the CDR3 is 16 residues. Germline CDR1 reads KGHSH; CDR2 reads LQKENI.

V is TRBV11-3 and J is TRBJ2-5; perhaps TRBD1 as D (5 bases). The germline V and J ends were trimmed by 5 bases and 5 bases, with 15 bases remaining between them. Germline CDR1 and CDR2: SGHNT and YENEEA. The CDR3 has 14 amino acids. CDR3 loop: CASSPRTIFETQYF. The CDR3, as DNA: TGTGCCAGCAGCCCAAGGACAATCTTCGAGACCCAGTACTTC. The variable domain in full, completed from reference TRBV11-3 and TRBJ2-5, reads EAGVVQSPRYKIIEKKQPVAFWCNPISGHNTLYWYLQNLGQGPELLIRYENEEAVDDSQLPKDRFSAERLKGVDSTLKIQPAELGDSAVYLCASSPRTIFETQYFGPGTRLLVL.

The chain joins TRBV9 to TRBJ2-2; D possibly corresponds to TRBD2 (6 bases). The CDR3 is 16 amino acids. Germline V gene sequence: CDR1 SGDLS, CDR2 YYNGEE. Trimming shortened V by 0 bases and J by 6 bases, and 15 bases separated the two germline ends. The CDR3: CASSVGRGLVSGELFF. The CDR3 nucleotides read TGTGCCAGCAGCGTAGGGAGGGGACTGGTGTCCGGGGAGCTGTTTTTT.

This chain connects TRBV18 to TRBJ1-1; D ambiguous. Per germline, CDR1 KGHSH and CDR2 LQKENI. Trimming left V 3 bases short and J 0 bases short, with 11 bases between. This CDR3 is 15 amino acids long. The CDR3 region has the DNA TGTGCCAGCTCACCGAAAGAGGGCATGAACACTGAAGCTTTCTTT. Protein: CASSPKEGMNTEAFF.

CDR3 in DNA: TGTGCCATCAGAAGGCAGGAATTTGGAAACACCATATATTTT. It translates to CAIRRQEFGNTIYF. The chain links TRBV10-3 to TRBJ1-3; D gene uncertain. CDR1 and CDR2 from the germline V gene are ENHRY and SYGVKD. The CDR3 spans 14 residues. V was clipped by 6 bases and J by 3 bases, with 12 bases between them.

The chain joins TRBV30 to TRBJ1-4; 9 nucleotides line up with TRBD1. Germline CDR1 and CDR2: GTSNPN and SVGIG (reference sequence). The CDR3 loop spans 14 amino acids. Losses at the gene ends were 1 base for V and 7 bases for J; bases not matched to a gene: 4. The chain's CDR3 is CAWSEGQGSEKLFF. Written as DNA, the CDR3 is TGTGCCTGGAGTGAGGGACAGGGAAGTGAAAAACTGTTTTTT.

V gene TRBV21-1 combines with J gene TRBJ2-1; the D call TRBD2 from the table was never checked on the DNA. TRBV21-1 is designated a pseudogene. The CDR3 is 18 amino acids. The CDR3 region has the DNA TGTGCCAGCAGCCAAAGGTGCCTAGTCGAAAGATTGCGCAATGAGCAGTTCTTC. Protein product: CASSQRCLVERLRNEQFF.